This T cell receptor beta chain was documented in a study of OX40 agonist ivuxolimab in advanced cancers. On the study more broadly: Patients were roughly 87% male with ages roughly 23 to 79, mean 60.

In its sample, this clone was seen once. The germline gives CDR1 SEHNR, CDR2 FQNEAQ (reference sequence). The length of the CDR3 is 14 residues. The V and J ends lost 3 bases and 0 bases respectively, with 6 bases between them. Method: immunoSEQ multiplex PCR; TCRdb's copy keeps in-frame clones and lacks some. The table includes 70,000 or so clones, over 65% detected once. The input for sequencing was CD4+ or CD8+ T cells sorted from blood, taken in a trial of the OX40 agonist ivuxolimab. The chain carries TRBV7-9 and TRBJ2-1, with D uncertain. The sequence was collected from an adult with an advanced solid tumor such as melanoma, head and neck, liver or kidney cancer. This CDR3 reads CASSFAPSYNEQFF. The CDR3 region has the DNA TGTGCCAGCAGCTTTGCCCCCTCCTACAATGAGCAGTTCTTC. The whole variable domain, filled in from reference TRBV7-9 and TRBJ2-1, reads DTGVSQNPRHKITKRGQNVTFRCDPISEHNRLYWYRQTLGQGPEFLTYFQNEAQLEKSRLLSDRFSAERPKGSFSTLEIQRTEQGDSAMYLCASSFAPSYNEQFFGPGTRLTVL.